This TCR beta chain was captured in a study of T-cell memory formation after mild COVID-19. Study summary: TCR clusters showed largely donor specificity.

CDR3 size: 15 residues. Unmatched junction bases numbered 5, after V lost 4 bases and J lost 5 bases. Amplification by 5'RACE using constant-segment primers produced TCR alpha and TCR beta cDNA libraries that carried sample barcodes and UMIs. MiXCR, applied by TCRdb to the 5' RACE reads, yields one record per CDR3 protein. The top ten hold approximately 13% of the sample, which has roughly 500,000 distinct CDR3 sequences, roughly 22% seen once. Study results and limitations: Shrinking CD4+ clones were chiefly CM and EM; CD8+ ones were chiefly EMRA. The study detected some responding clones in pre-infection memory, suggesting cross-reactive memory joined.

This clonotype occurred a few times. Its antigen is currently unknown. The chain carries TRBV12-3 or TRBV12-4 and TRBJ1-4, with 9 nucleotides matching TRBD1. The receptor comes from an adult woman who had mild COVID-19 (a few samples of this study predate the infection). Cell type and time point are not known. The sample taken for sequencing was PBMCs or a T cell subset sorted from them (not recorded which). This CDR3 is CASSSVTGGNEKLFF. CDR3 bases: TGTGCCAGCAGTTCAGTCACAGGGGGCAATGAAAAACTGTTTTTT.